What follows are 26 T cell receptor beta chains derived from one specimen sequenced in a study of blood T cells in healthy people across ages. Combining a sample-barcoded 5' primer with a J-beta primer mix, a second PCR ran for roughly 7 to 11 cycles. TCRdb used MiXCR to reprocess the 5' RACE reads, holding one entry per CDR3 protein. This sample yields roughly 1.5 million distinct CDR3 sequences, of which approximately 43% are seen a single time; approximately 4% belongs to the top ten. Material: blood. These receptors were taken from a woman aged 18-29 years in good health.

This clonotype showed up just a few times. This chain connects TRBV7-2 to TRBJ2-7, with 10 nucleotides matching TRBD2. V trimming: 3 bases; J trimming: 7 bases; junction bases outside the gene matches: 9. Germline V lookup: CDR1 SGHTA, CDR2 FQGNSA. CDR3 size: 15 residues. CDR3 sequence: CASSFVSSGGREQYF. CDR3 bases: TGTGCCAGCAGCTTTGTTTCTAGCGGGGGTAGGGAGCAGTACTTC.

This chain uses TRBV5-8 with TRBJ1-2; D gene unclear. V lost 7 bases to trimming and J lost 2 bases, with 15 bases between them. The V gene's germline CDR1 is SGHTS and CDR2 YDEGEE. CDR3 length: 14 amino acids. Here the CDR3 reads CASHPLDINYGYTF. DNA for the CDR3: TGTGCCAGCCACCCTTTAGACATCAACTATGGCTACACCTTC. Complete variable domain (other parts from reference TRBV5-8 and TRBJ1-2): EAGVTQSPTHLIKTRGQQATLRCSPISGHTSVYWYQQALGLGLQFLLWYDEGEERNRGNFPPRFSGRQFPNYSSELNVNALELEDSALYLCASHPLDINYGYTFGSGTRLTVV.

The rearrangement uses TRBV4-3 and TRBJ2-4, with D tentatively TRBD2 (7 bases). From germline, CDR1 is LGHNA and CDR2 YSLEER. Trimming took 0 bases from V and 2 from J, leaving 14 bases between them. This CDR3 has 17 residues. The CDR3 DNA is TGCGCCAGCAGCCAAGAAGGGGGAGGGGGAACCAAAAACATTCAGTACTTC. Translated: CASSQEGGGGTKNIQYF.

The chain joins TRBV30 to TRBJ1-2, with D possibly matching TRBD1 (6 bases). CDR1 is GTSNPN and CDR2 is SVGIG in the germline V gene (reference sequence). V was trimmed by 0 bases and J by 2 bases, leaving 16 bases between them. The CDR3 spans 16 residues. CDR3 coding DNA: TGTGCCTGGAGTGTAGCCCGGACAGCTGACAACTATGGCTACACCTTC. Protein sequence: CAWSVARTADNYGYTF.

The J gene is TRBJ2-1, the V gene TRBV29-1; 9 nucleotides align to TRBD2. Trimming took 6 bases from V and 6 from J; bases not matched to a gene: 6. CDR1 is SQVTM, CDR2 ANQGSEA, per germline. The CDR3 contains 13 residues. The CDR3 bases are TGCAGCGTGGCCGGACTAGCGCTCAATGAGCAGTTCTTC. It yields the protein CSVAGLALNEQFF.

The chain uses TRBV6-2 or TRBV6-3 and TRBJ2-7; D call uncertain. This CDR3 contains 13 residues. The V gene's germline CDR1 is MNHEY and CDR2 SVGEGT. The V and J ends lost 6 bases and 4 bases respectively, with 13 bases between them. Written as DNA, the CDR3 is TGTGCCAGCAGGTACGGCGGTCGGTACGAGCAGTACTTC. It encodes CASRYGGRYEQYF.

This clonotype was seen once. For the CDR3, the DNA is TGTGCCAGCAGTCCCGGGCAGGGGAGGGTCGGAGCGACGCAGTATTTT. Translated, it gives CASSPGQGRVGATQYF. The V gene is TRBV7-2, the J gene TRBJ2-3; D may be TRBD2 (7 bases). Germline V gene data show CDR1 as SGHTA and CDR2 as FQGNSA. CDR3 length: 16 residues. V lost 6 bases and J 9 bases, leaving 25 bases between the germline ends.

The J gene is TRBJ1-2, the V gene TRBV12-5, with D tentatively TRBD1 (5 bases). V shed 0 bases and J shed 4 bases, with 9 bases lying between them. Germline assignment: CDR1 LGHNT and CDR2 FRNRAP. The CDR3 loop spans 14 amino acids. DNA for the CDR3: TGTGCTAGTGGTTTGGTAGGGGATATCTATGGCTACACCTTC. It translates to CASGLVGDIYGYTF.

The J gene is TRBJ2-1, the V gene TRBV20-1, with D uncertain. The CDR3 covers 11 residues. The germline V and J ends were trimmed by 8 bases and 8 bases, with 13 bases remaining between them. The germline gives CDR1 DFQATT, CDR2 SNEGSKA (reference sequence). The chain's CDR3 is CSSSRTHEQFF. The CDR3 DNA reads TGCAGTAGTTCCCGGACCCATGAGCAGTTCTTC.

The chain has TRBV7-3 and TRBJ2-1; possibly TRBD1 for D (6 bases). Germline-derived CDR1 and CDR2 are SGHTA and FQGTGA. There are 14 residues in the CDR3. Trimming stripped 5 bases from V and 4 bases from J, with 12 bases between. CDR3 in amino acids: CASSPQGRYNEQFF. The DNA of the CDR3 is TGTGCCAGCAGCCCACAGGGACGTTACAATGAGCAGTTCTTC. Filled out from reference TRBV7-3 and TRBJ2-1, the complete variable domain reads GAGVSQTPSNKVTEKGKYVELRCDPISGHTALYWYRQSLGQGPEFLIYFQGTGAADDSGLPNDRFFAVRPEGSVSTLKIQRTERGDSAVYLCASSPQGRYNEQFFGPGTRLTVL.

This clonotype was counted only a few times. The chain carries TRBV20-1 and TRBJ2-7; D is perhaps TRBD2 (6 bases). Trimming left V 1 base short and J 6 bases short, with 22 bases between. The CDR3 is 16 amino acids. Germline CDR1 and CDR2: DFQATT and SNEGSKA (reference sequence). CDR3: CSARATWGTGSLEQYF. The CDR3 bases are TGCAGTGCTAGAGCCACTTGGGGGACTGGCAGCCTCGAGCAGTACTTC.

This chain links TRBV5-6 with TRBJ1-1; a possible D gene is TRBD1 (5 bases). V was trimmed by 2 bases and J by 1 base, leaving 15 bases between them. CDR1 is SGHDT, CDR2 YYEEEE, per germline. The CDR3 consists of 16 residues. The CDR3 coding sequence is TGTGCCAGCAGCTTCGTAGGGGCAACGCAGAACACTGAAGCTTTCTTT. It yields the protein CASSFVGATQNTEAFF.

This clonotype occurred a few times. The chain employs TRBV4-1 and TRBJ1-6, with a possible D match to TRBD1 (6 bases). Germline-derived CDR1 and CDR2 are MGHRA and YSYEKL. This CDR3 region has 15 residues. V lost 1 base, J lost 7 bases, and 11 bases lay in between. The CDR3 reads CASSQVDRENSPLHF. CDR3 DNA sequence: TGCGCCAGCAGCCAAGTGGACAGAGAGAATTCACCCCTCCACTTT.

This clonotype was counted a single time. The CDR3 loop reads CASRPGERYTEAFF. In DNA form, the CDR3 reads TGTGCCAGCAGACCCGGGGAACGGTACACTGAAGCTTTCTTT. V is TRBV12-3 or TRBV12-4 and J is TRBJ1-1; D remains ambiguous. V was cut by 6 bases and J by 3 bases, with 14 bases left in between. The CDR3 is made up of 14 amino acids.

The chain recombines TRBV4-3 with TRBJ2-1; TRBD2 agrees at 11 bases. J lost 9 bases, V lost 2 bases, and 15 bases had no gene match. Germline values: CDR1 LGHNA, CDR2 YSLEER. This CDR3 spans 18 amino acids. The CDR3 DNA sequence: TGCGCCAGCAGCCAAAACATAGCGGGGGGGCCGAGGGACAGTGAGCAGTTCTTC. It encodes CASSQNIAGGPRDSEQFF.

This clonotype was found a few times. The rearrangement links TRBV12-3 or TRBV12-4 to TRBJ1-6, with D possibly being TRBD1 (5 bases). V dropped 4 bases and J dropped 6 bases, with 13 bases sitting between them. The CDR3 extends over 15 amino acids. The CDR3 bases are TGTGCCAGCAGTTCCGACGGGGGAGGTAATTCACCCCTCCACTTT. Encoded protein: CASSSDGGGNSPLHF.

About this clonotype itself: A read error may explain this, as a much larger clone is one base away. V is TRBV20-1 and J is TRBJ1-2; tentative D call: TRBD1 (6 bases). This CDR3 spans 16 amino acids. V lost 2 bases, J lost 6 bases, and 22 bases lay in between. Germline lookup yields CDR1 DFQATT and CDR2 SNEGSKA (reference sequence). The CDR3 is CSARFRDNLPNDGYTF. Written as DNA, the CDR3 is TGCAGTGCTAGATTTAGGGACAATCTCCCAAACGATGGCTACACCTTC.

J is TRBJ1-1 and V is TRBV12-3 or TRBV12-4; D is undetermined. Trimming pared 5 bases from V and 4 bases from J, leaving 11 bases between. The CDR3 runs 13 residues. DNA for the CDR3: TGTGCCAGCAGTATTACAATGGGCACTGAAGCTTTCTTT. Protein sequence: CASSITMGTEAFF.

This clonotype came up many times. The chain uses TRBV11-1 and TRBJ1-5, with D uncertain. There are 11 residues in the CDR3. Germline V gives CDR1 SGHAT, CDR2 FQDESV (reference sequence). Trimming stripped 5 bases from V and 6 bases from J, with 5 bases between. CDR3 DNA: TGTGCCAGCAGCACAACTCAGCCCCAGCATTTT. This gives the protein CASSTTQPQHF.

The V gene is TRBV5-1, the J gene TRBJ2-1; D unresolved. V shed 0 bases and J shed 9 bases, with 10 bases lying between them. Germline CDR1 and CDR2: SGHRS and YFSETQ. This CDR3 is built from 13 residues. CDR3 nucleotide sequence: TGCGCCAGCAGCTTGGCCGGTAGGGCTGAGCAGTTCTTC. Translating gives CASSLAGRAEQFF.

This clonotype was detected only once. The genes are TRBV5-1 and TRBJ1-1; TRBD1 matches at 8 bases. Germline V lookup: CDR1 SGHRS, CDR2 YFSETQ. V lost 4 bases, J lost 5 bases, and 13 bases stayed unmatched. The CDR3 spans 16 residues. The DNA for the CDR3 is TGCGCCAGCAGCCTAGGGACAGGAGCTCTGGGGACTGAAGCTTTCTTT. This sequence encodes CASSLGTGALGTEAFF. Full variable domain (outside the CDR3, taken from reference TRBV5-1 and TRBJ1-1): KAGVTQTPRYLIKTRGQQVTLSCSPISGHRSVSWYQQTPGQGLQFLFEYFSETQRNKGNFPGRFSGRQFSNSRSEMNVSTLELGDSALYLCASSLGTGALGTEAFFGQGTRLTVV.

CDR3 sequence (DNA): TGTGCCAGCAGTTCCCGGATTGGGGCGGGACAGGGGACCACTGAAGCTTTCTTT. Translated, it gives CASSSRIGAGQGTTEAFF. The chain is built from TRBV12-3 or TRBV12-4 and TRBJ1-1; 10 bases line up with TRBD1. Trimming removed 4 bases from V and 4 bases from J; junction bases left unmatched: 15. The CDR3 is made up of 18 amino acids.

This clonotype came up many times. V and J are TRBV4-3 and TRBJ1-2, with D possibly TRBD1 on 6 matching bases. CDR1 and CDR2 from the germline V gene are LGHNA and YSLEER. With 0 bases removed from V and 5 bases from J, the gap between germline ends came to 13 bases. The CDR3 covers 15 residues. The CDR3 loop is CASSQEDTGRYGYTF. CDR3 in DNA: TGCGCCAGCAGCCAAGAGGACACAGGGCGGTATGGCTACACCTTC.

V and J are TRBV12-3 or TRBV12-4 and TRBJ1-1; weak D call: TRBD1 (5 bases). Trimming removed 7 bases at V and 4 bases at J, with 22 bases between. The CDR3 contains 16 residues. Written as DNA, the CDR3 is TGTGCCAGCAAGGCCTGGCAGGGACCTTTGAGCACTGAAGCTTTCTTT. As protein: CASKAWQGPLSTEAFF.

The sample holds a few counts of this clonotype. This chain connects TRBV20-1 to TRBJ2-5; D gene uncertain. Germline-derived CDR1 and CDR2 are DFQATT and SNEGSKA (reference sequence). With 0 bases removed from V and 2 bases from J, the gap between germline ends came to 10 bases. CDR3 length: 14 residues. Written as DNA, the CDR3 is TGCAGTGCTAGAGACGGGCGTAGACAAGAGACCCAGTACTTC. Amino acids: CSARDGRRQETQYF.

In its sample, this clonotype was seen a few times. The chain uses TRBV21-1 and TRBJ2-4; the table's D call TRBD2 went unverified against the DNA. TRBV21-1 is annotated as a pseudogene. The CDR3 has 12 residues. CDR3: CASSPSGSRLYF. The CDR3 bases are TGTGCCAGCAGCCCCTCGGGCAGCCGTCTGTACTTC.